Described below is a single T cell receptor beta chain sequence and its context. TCRdb keeps only in-frame clones here, not all; method: immunoSEQ multiplex PCR. The sample has fewer than 70,000 clones, roughly 94% seen once. This specimen belongs to a study of preoperative IRX-2 immunotherapy in early breast cancer. The CDR3 is made up of 11 amino acids. CDR1 is MDHEN, CDR2 SYDVKM, per germline. Trimming left V 0 bases short and J 12 bases short, with 6 bases between. Regarding treatment: preoperative locoregional IRX-2 cytokine immunotherapy. The receptor's source is a human donor with breast cancer. This specimen was collected from a patient treated with IRX-2 immunotherapy. The chain recombines TRBV28 with TRBJ2-4; D not certain. The CDR3 loop reads CASSLWGSQYF. The CDR3, as DNA: TGTGCCAGCAGTTTATGGGGGTCTCAGTACTTC.